Reported below is one TCR beta chain. The record originates from a study of control samples from healthy donors and cancer patients. Generated by immunoSEQ multiplex PCR, the TCRdb table keeps only in-frame clones and is missing some. The sample includes 170,000 or so clones, more than 90% of them seen just once. What was sequenced was blood. This clonotype was obtained from a woman aged 40 to 50 in good health.

The CDR3 loop is CATSSLPTGHQETQYF. CDR3 bases: TGTGCCACCAGCAGTCTCCCGACAGGCCACCAAGAGACCCAGTACTTC. The gene calls are TRBV15 and TRBJ2-5, with D tentatively TRBD1 (6 bases). V was shortened by 3 bases and J by 0 bases, with 14 bases between the two germline ends. CDR1 LNHNV and CDR2 YYDKDF come from the germline V gene (reference sequence). This CDR3 contains 16 residues.